These T cell receptor beta chains were read from a single sample in a study of blood T cell repertoires in COVID-19. Assay: immunoSEQ multiplex PCR; the TCRdb copy retains only in-frame clones and omits some. There are around 280,000 clones in the sample; roughly 80% occur only once, and around 4.2% lies in the top ten. Sequenced: peripheral blood. These receptors all come from a woman in her forties or fifties with active or convalescent COVID-19. The conserved cysteine and the conserved F or W are not part of the CDR3 here. Fields, in order: V gene, CDR3 length, CDR3 protein.

TRBV5-1 12 ASSPITSTDTQY
TRBV3-1/TRBV3-2 13 ASRDSGPTYNEQF
TRBV7-9 13 ASSLSGTGFYEQY
TRBV10-3 12 AIPTAGQSYGYT
TRBV4-1 13 ASSRVGTPNTEAF
TRBV7-8 15 ASSLVGKLAGHYEQY
TRBV19 13 ASSIDGDRTPEQY
TRBV9 12 ASSVGSGLYEQY
TRBV27 12 ASSPYSSTYEQY
TRBV19 12 ASSVAGRYNEQF
TRBV4-2 12 ASSQLGTGNGYT
TRBV11-2 14 ASSPLGLAGSKEQF
TRBV5-4 14 ASSPPSTRSTDTQY
TRBV6-5 11 ASSGGHTLEQF
TRBV6-6 15 ASSPFEGTGVISPLH
TRBV3-1/TRBV3-2 13 ASTPGLAGVYEQY
TRBV5-5 13 ASSLAVGQKNIQY
TRBV3-1/TRBV3-2 12 ASSQVASGHEQY
TRBV14 13 ASSLRTATNEKLF
TRBV10-3 11 AISETGNTEAF
TRBV28 12 ASSADNSDEKLF
TRBV6-2/TRBV6-3 11 ASSSQGVDTQY
TRBV15 11 ATSRDVGSEQF
TRBV3-1/TRBV3-2 14 ASSHGLAGWGDTQY
TRBV3-1/TRBV3-2 12 ASSRTSGRSEQF
TRBV6-6 17 ASSPLAGGPGGRADTQY
TRBV10-3 13 AISEDRGNTGELF
TRBV6-1 12 ASSEAGRNQPQH
TRBV7-2 9 ASSPGYEQY
TRBV19 13 ASSIVSGDNSPLH
TRBV9 11 ASSVESRTEAF
TRBV29-1 8 SVQQVDAF
TRBV15 11 ATSVGQFNEQF
TRBV23-1 14 ASSHAPLRRDTEAF
TRBV6-5 11 AVHGTAVNGYT
TRBV28 10 ASSSQVYEQY
TRBV6-5 14 ASSSWTSGSTDTQY
TRBV24-1 13 ATSDPRTGDNGYT
TRBV27 12 ASSLTGGGQPQH
TRBV28 13 ASSPVAGGPDEQY
TRBV5-1 12 ASSFRGGLNEQF
TRBV7-8 13 ASSPTGTVGQPQH
TRBV23-1 16 ASSQSPGQISGANVLT
TRBV6-4 9 ASISDLRQY
TRBV19 12 ASSIMGQGAGYT
TRBV24-1 14 ATRGPGTGGDNEQF
TRBV27 14 ASSSLGIASSYEQY
TRBV5-1 12 ASSLFDTTDTQY
TRBV6-2/TRBV6-3 17 ASSYSSGLVERWRETQY
TRBV6-1 11 ASSENGGYGYT
TRBV11-2 12 ASRWTGGTGGYT
TRBV7-2 13 ASSLGAGVPYEQY
TRBV18 10 ASSPAGNEQF
TRBV27 14 ASSLNPRQGTPPLH
TRBV7-9 14 ASSPRTTVMGTEAF
TRBV28 12 ASSTSGAGTEAF
TRBV11-2 9 ASSVPGEQF
TRBV12-1 9 ASIRIYGYT
TRBV2 11 ASSGLAGYEQY
TRBV19 13 ASSSEPFAATEAF